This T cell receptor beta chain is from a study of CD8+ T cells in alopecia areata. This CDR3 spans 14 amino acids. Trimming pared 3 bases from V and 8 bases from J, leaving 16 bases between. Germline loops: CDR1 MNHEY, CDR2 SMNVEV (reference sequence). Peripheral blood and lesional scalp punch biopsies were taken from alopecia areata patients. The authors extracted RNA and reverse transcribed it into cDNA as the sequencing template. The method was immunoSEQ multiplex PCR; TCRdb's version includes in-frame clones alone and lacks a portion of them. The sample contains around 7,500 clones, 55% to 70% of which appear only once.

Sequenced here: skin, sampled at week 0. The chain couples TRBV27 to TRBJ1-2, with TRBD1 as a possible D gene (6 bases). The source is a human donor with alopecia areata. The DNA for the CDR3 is TGTGCCAGCAGTTTGTCAGGGGACCTGGGGGGCTACACCTTC. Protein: CASSLSGDLGGYTF.